Below, 4 T cell receptor beta chains from the same sample are listed, as sequenced in a study of T-cell memory formation after mild COVID-19. TCRdb independently ran MiXCR on the 5' RACE reads; one entry per CDR3 protein. Of roughly 190,000 distinct CDR3 sequences in the sample, over 9.5% are singletons; the top ten hold around 3.3%. Sequences were obtained from PBMCs or a T cell subset sorted from them (not recorded which). Receptor source: a man aged 18 to 29 who had mild COVID-19 (a few samples of this study predate the infection). Cell type and time point are not known.

This rearrangement joins TRBV5-1 to TRBJ1-4, with D hard to call. Germline CDR1 and CDR2: SGHRS and YFSETQ. The CDR3 loop spans 17 amino acids. The V and J ends lost 2 bases and 0 bases respectively, with 14 bases between them. Written as DNA, the CDR3 is TGCGCCAGCAGCTTTGGAACGCCGGGATCAACTAATGAAAAACTGTTTTTT. Protein sequence: CASSFGTPGSTNEKLFF.

This chain joins TRBV7-2 and TRBJ2-2; D remains unclear. Looked up from germline, CDR1 is SGHTA and CDR2 is FQGNSA. The V gene lost 7 bases and the J gene lost 6 bases, with 18 bases spanning the gap. CDR3 length: 15 amino acids. The CDR3 loop reads CASTQFGWGSGELFF. The CDR3 DNA reads as TGTGCCAGCACCCAATTCGGCTGGGGTTCCGGGGAGCTGTTTTTT.

This clonotype was seen a few times. V is TRBV4-1 and J is TRBJ1-4; TRBD1 is a possible D gene (5 bases). Germline CDR1 and CDR2: MGHRA and YSYEKL. Trimming shortened V by 5 bases and J by 7 bases, and 14 bases separated the two germline ends. CDR3 length: 14 residues. The DNA for the CDR3 is TGCGCCAGCAGCGCCGACGGGACTCGTGAAAAACTGTTTTTT. Its protein is CASSADGTREKLFF.

The V call is TRBV7-2, the J call TRBJ1-2; D is unresolved. V gave up 1 base and J gave up 8 bases, with 11 bases separating them. The CDR3 is made up of 13 amino acids. Germline V gene sequence: CDR1 SGHTA, CDR2 FQGNSA. The CDR3 is CASSLGHGGGYTF. CDR3 nucleotide sequence: TGTGCCAGCAGCTTAGGTCACGGAGGCGGCTACACCTTC.